There are a few counts of the clone carrying this T cell receptor beta chain. Its antigen is not identified. Amplification used 60 Vbeta primers and 13 Jbeta primers. Assay used: immunoSEQ multiplex PCR; TCRdb lists only in-frame clones, some missing. The sample has some 95,000 clones, roughly two thirds seen once. J was trimmed by 2 bases and V by 3 bases; bases with no gene match: 4. Germline V gene sequence: CDR1 SGHDN, CDR2 FVKESK. CDR3 length: 15 residues. The data originate from a study of cytomegalovirus exposure and HLA in healthy donors. Findings of the study overall: Being productive about 87% or about 30% of the time was typical of most TCR beta V segments in an earlier analysis. Later analysis suggested links between common viral pathogens and several top significant clusters. Presence/absence analyses assumed roughly uniform sequencing depth across donors, which may not hold.

Sequencing was carried out using PBMCs. The chain has TRBV14 and TRBJ2-7, with 10 positions matching TRBD2. This clonotype originated in a female donor in good health and CMV-seronegative. Written as DNA, the CDR3 is TGTGCCAGCAGCCATTTACTAGCGGGGCCCTACGAGCAGTACTTC. This codes for CASSHLLAGPYEQYF. The entire variable domain, with the rest obtained from reference TRBV14 and TRBJ2-7, is as follows: EAGVTQFPSHSVIEKGQTVTLRCDPISGHDNLYWYRRVMGKEIKFLLHFVKESKQDESGMPNNRFLAERTGGTYSTLKVQPAELEDSGVYFCASSHLLAGPYEQYFGPGTRLTVT.